This is a list of T cell receptor beta chains from one sample in a study of blood T cell repertoires in COVID-19. The table came from immunoSEQ multiplex PCR; TCRdb's copy has only in-frame clones and leaves some out. This sample has approximately 300,000 clones, with around 88% found just once. Specimen: peripheral blood. The receptors stem from a middle-aged man with acute or convalescent COVID-19. CDR3s include the opening cysteine and the closing phenylalanine or tryptophan. Fields, in order: clone size, V gene, D gene, J gene, CDR3 DNA, CDR3 protein. D genes are given only for firm matches. The size entry is marked missing in some rows and otherwise reads once, few, many or a size class.

>.|TRBV7-9|.|TRBJ1-1
TGTGCCAGCAGCTCTCCGTATGGCCGGGAAGGGATCACTGAAGCTTTCTTT
CASSSPYGREGITEAFF
>.|TRBV6-4|TRBD1|TRBJ1-1
TGTGCCAGCAGTTGGGACAGGAACACTGAAGCTTTCTTT
CASSWDRNTEAFF
>.|TRBV25-1|.|TRBJ1-2
TGTGCCAGCAGTGAAAGGGGTTGGGTCTATGGCTACACCTTC
CASSERGWVYGYTF
>.|TRBV12-5|TRBD2|TRBJ2-1
TGTGCTAGTGGTCTCCCGCGGCCCGGGGGGGCGGGTGAGCAGTTCTTC
CASGLPRPGGAGEQFF
>few|TRBV12-3/TRBV12-4|TRBD1|TRBJ1-3
TGTGCCAGCAGTTCGGACAGGGGGGTATATTTT
CASSSDRGVYF
>.|TRBV30|TRBD2|TRBJ2-7
TGTGCCTGGCGCGGGGGGCGTTCCTACGAGCAGTACTTC
CAWRGGRSYEQYF
>few|TRBV27|.|TRBJ1-1
TGTGCCAGCATCCAGAGGGCCTACTTGGGGACTGAAGCTTTCTTT
CASIQRAYLGTEAFF
>.|TRBV5-6|TRBD1|TRBJ1-4
TGTGCCAGCAGCTCGAGGACAGGGAATGAAAAACTGTTTTTT
CASSSRTGNEKLFF
>.|TRBV5-1|TRBD2|TRBJ2-7
TGCGCCAGCAGCGTGACTAGCACGAGCTCCTACGAGCAGTACTTC
CASSVTSTSSYEQYF
>.|TRBV3-1/TRBV3-2|TRBD1|TRBJ2-4
TGTGCCAGCAGCCTACAGGGGTTTGGCAAAAACATTCAGTACTTC
CASSLQGFGKNIQYF
>.|TRBV24-1|.|TRBJ1-4
TGTGCCACCAGTGATTCCGACAGAACTAATGAAAAACTGTTTTTT
CATSDSDRTNEKLFF
>.|TRBV19|TRBD1|TRBJ1-6
TGTGCCAGTAGTATAGATCGCGGGACAGGGTTCCTCCACTTT
CASSIDRGTGFLHF
>.|TRBV30|.|TRBJ2-2
TGTGCCTGGAGTCAAGGACAGTACACCGGGGAGCTGTTTTTT
CAWSQGQYTGELFF
>.|TRBV20-1|.|TRBJ2-2
TGCAGTGCTAGTCGGGGTGCGGCCGGGGAGCTGTTTTTT
CSASRGAAGELFF
>.|TRBV9|.|TRBJ1-2
TGTGCCAGCAGCGTAGTATCAGGGGTAGGCGACTATGGCTACACCTTC
CASSVVSGVGDYGYTF
>.|TRBV14|.|TRBJ1-1
TGTGCCAGCAGCCAATACAGTCGGGGGGGGTCCACTGAAGCTTTCTTT
CASSQYSRGGSTEAFF
>.|TRBV10-2|.|TRBJ2-7
TGCGCCAGCAGTGACACAGCCTACGAGCAGTACTTC
CASSDTAYEQYF
>.|TRBV12-5|.|TRBJ1-2
TGTGCTAGTGTCCCGGGGGGGGGTTTCGACTATGGCTACACCTTC
CASVPGGGFDYGYTF